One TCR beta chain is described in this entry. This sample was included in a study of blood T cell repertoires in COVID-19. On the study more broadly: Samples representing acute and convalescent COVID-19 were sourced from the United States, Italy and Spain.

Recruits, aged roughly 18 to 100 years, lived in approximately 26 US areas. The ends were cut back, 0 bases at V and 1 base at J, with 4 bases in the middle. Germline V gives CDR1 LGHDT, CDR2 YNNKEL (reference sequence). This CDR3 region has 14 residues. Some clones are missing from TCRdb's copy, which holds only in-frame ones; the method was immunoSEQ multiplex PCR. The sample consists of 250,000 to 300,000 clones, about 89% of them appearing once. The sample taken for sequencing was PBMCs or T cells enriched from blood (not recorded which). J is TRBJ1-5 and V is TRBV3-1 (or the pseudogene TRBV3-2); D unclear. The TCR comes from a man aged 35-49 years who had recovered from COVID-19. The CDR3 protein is CASSQDLSNQPQHF. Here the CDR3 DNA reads TGTGCCAGCAGCCAAGATCTCAGCAATCAGCCCCAGCATTTT.